The 19 T cell receptor beta chains below were found in one sample sequenced in a study of OX40 agonist ivuxolimab in advanced cancers. TCRdb keeps only in-frame clones here, not all; method: immunoSEQ multiplex PCR. The profile shows tens of thousands of clones, about 88% of them singletons. Here the sequenced sample was CD4+ or CD8+ T cells sorted from blood, taken in a trial of the OX40 agonist ivuxolimab. These receptors all stem from an adult with an advanced solid tumor such as melanoma, head and neck, liver or kidney cancer.

V is TRBV9 and J is TRBJ1-1, with D unclear. The CDR3 totals 13 residues. Trimming cost V 5 bases and J 1 base, with 9 bases left between them. Germline V gene data show CDR1 as SGDLS and CDR2 as YYNGEE. The CDR3 region is CASRGSENTEAFF. The CDR3 coding sequence is TGTGCCAGCAGGGGCTCGGAGAACACTGAAGCTTTCTTT.

V is TRBV5-4 and J is TRBJ2-2; weak D call: TRBD1 (6 bases). Germline V lookup: CDR1 SGHNT, CDR2 YYREEE (reference sequence). CDR3 length equals 14 residues. V was clipped by 2 bases and J by 7 bases, with 12 bases between them. The CDR3 loop reads CASSLPDRSGELFF. CDR3 DNA sequence: TGTGCCAGCAGCTTACCCGACAGGAGCGGGGAGCTGTTTTTT.

CDR3 sequence (DNA): TGTGCCAGCAGTTACTCCCGGACAGGGCTTTACAATGAGCAGTTCTTC. Protein sequence: CASSYSRTGLYNEQFF. The chain links TRBV6-5 to TRBJ2-1; 8 bases align to TRBD1. V was clipped by 0 bases and J by 4 bases; unmatched bases: 5. Germline-derived CDR1 and CDR2 are MNHEY and SVGAGI. The CDR3 is made up of 16 amino acids.

The chain links TRBV9 to TRBJ2-6; 8 bases align to TRBD1. The junction had 4 bases not matched to a gene; V was cut back by 5 bases and J by 0 bases. The CDR3 has 16 amino acids. From germline, CDR1 is SGDLS and CDR2 YYNGEE. In nucleotides, the CDR3 is TGTGCCAGCAGGGGACAGGAGTACTCTGGGGCCAACGTCCTGACTTTC. Its translation: CASRGQEYSGANVLTF. The whole variable domain, remainder taken from reference TRBV9 and TRBJ2-6, is DSGVTQTPKHLITATGQRVTLRCSPRSGDLSVYWYQQSLDQGLQFLIQYYNGEERAKGNILERFSAQQFPDLHSELNLSSLELGDSALYFCASRGQEYSGANVLTFGAGSRLTVL.

V is TRBV5-4 and J is TRBJ2-7; tentative D call: TRBD1 (6 bases). The CDR3 contains 14 residues. The ends were cut back, 0 bases at V and 2 bases at J, with 9 bases in the middle. The germline gives CDR1 SGHNT, CDR2 YYREEE (reference sequence). The CDR3 DNA reads as TGTGCCAGCAGCTTGGGACAGGCCACCTACGAGCAGTACTTC. Translated: CASSLGQATYEQYF.

In its sample, this clone was seen many times. The rearrangement links TRBV5-4 to TRBJ1-6; a possible D gene is TRBD1 (6 bases). V lost 4 bases and J lost 10, with 18 bases in between. The CDR3 has 15 amino acids. Germline V CDR1 and CDR2: SGHNT, YYREEE (reference sequence). In DNA, the CDR3 is TGTGCCAGCAGCCGGGGGCCAGGGGAAGGGTCACCCCTCCACTTT. Protein sequence: CASSRGPGEGSPLHF.

The chain joins TRBV27 to TRBJ1-4; D is possibly TRBD1 (6 bases). This CDR3 region has 14 residues. Deletions cut 8 bases from V and 8 bases from J, with 18 bases between. The V gene's germline CDR1 is MNHEY and CDR2 SMNVEV (reference sequence). CDR3 region: CASHRGGAEEKLFF. DNA for the CDR3: TGTGCCAGCCATAGGGGGGGGGCAGAAGAAAAACTGTTTTTT.

The chain carries TRBV7-2 and TRBJ2-2; D gene unclear. Trimming left V 0 bases short and J 9 bases short, with 11 bases between. The CDR3 covers 14 residues. In germline, CDR1 is SGHTA, CDR2 FQGNSA. The chain's CDR3 is CASSLALSYRELFF. The CDR3 nucleotides read TGTGCCAGCAGCTTAGCCCTTAGCTACCGGGAGCTGTTTTTT.

The V call is TRBV15, the J call TRBJ1-5; 8 bases match TRBD1. The CDR3 has 15 amino acids. The germline gives CDR1 LNHNV, CDR2 YYDKDF (reference sequence). The trim removed 2 bases at V and 2 bases at J, leaving 2 bases unmatched. CDR3 amino acids: CATSRSTGGNQPQHF. CDR3 in DNA: TGTGCCACCAGCAGATCGACAGGGGGCAATCAGCCCCAGCATTTT.

The CDR3 region is CAWSGSRNQPQHF. The CDR3 DNA reads as TGTGCCTGGAGTGGCAGTCGAAATCAGCCCCAGCATTTT. The V and J genes are TRBV30 and TRBJ1-5; D remains ambiguous. Germline V gene sequence: CDR1 GTSNPN, CDR2 SVGIG (reference sequence). This CDR3 comprises 13 residues. Trimming pared 1 base from V and 4 bases from J, leaving 8 bases between.

V and J are TRBV7-6 and TRBJ1-4; D unclear. From germline, CDR1 is SGHVS and CDR2 FNYEAQ. V lost 5 bases and J 4 bases, leaving 20 bases between the germline ends. CDR3 size: 17 residues. As DNA, the CDR3 is TGTGCCAGCAGCCTCCGGACGGCCGGTTCTCTTAATGAAAAACTGTTTTTT. Its translation is CASSLRTAGSLNEKLFF.

This clone was picked up one time. CDR3 region: CASSSSSGFSNYGYTF. CDR3 sequence (DNA): TGTGCCAGCAGCTCCTCATCAGGGTTTTCTAACTATGGCTACACCTTC. The chain couples TRBV7-6 to TRBJ1-2, with D possibly TRBD1 on 5 matching bases. CDR1 is SGHVS, CDR2 FNYEAQ, per germline. This CDR3 contains 16 residues. Trimming took off 4 bases at V and 0 bases at J, with 15 bases between the two ends.

The chain combines TRBV5-6 with TRBJ2-3; D is uncertain. The CDR3 spans 15 residues. Per the germline V gene, CDR1 is SGHDT and CDR2 is YYEEEE. V was cut by 1 base and J by 0 bases, with 9 bases left in between. As DNA, the CDR3 is TGTGCCAGCAGCTTGCTTGGTTTGAGCACAGATACGCAGTATTTT. This translates into CASSLLGLSTDTQYF. Looking up the rest from reference TRBV5-6 and TRBJ2-3 gives the full variable domain: DAGVTQSPTHLIKTRGQQVTLRCSPKSGHDTVSWYQQALGQGPQFIFQYYEEEERQRGNFPDRFSGHQFPNYSSELNVNALLLGDSALYLCASSLLGLSTDTQYFGPGTRLTVL.

The chain links TRBV25-1 to TRBJ2-1; 7 bases are shared with TRBD1. The CDR3 has 18 residues. Germline V gene sequence: CDR1 MGHDK, CDR2 SYGVNS. After removal of 1 base from V and 5 bases from J, the junction contained 14 bases not matched to a gene. CDR3: CASSEFKGRDSSDNEQFF. The CDR3 nucleotides are TGTGCCAGCAGTGAATTCAAGGGCCGGGACAGCTCGGACAATGAGCAGTTCTTC.

The sample holds a few counts of this clone. CDR3: CASSQAARLYF. The CDR3 nucleotides are TGTGCCAGCAGCCAAGCAGCTAGGCTGTACTTC. The gene calls are TRBV14 and TRBJ2-7; D gene ambiguous. V shed 1 base and J shed 12 bases, with 10 bases lying between them. The CDR3 runs to 11 residues. Per the germline V gene, CDR1 is SGHDN and CDR2 is FVKESK.

This chain links TRBV14 with TRBJ2-1, with D tentatively TRBD2 (5 bases). V shed 1 base and J shed 6 bases, with 7 bases lying between them. Germline values: CDR1 SGHDN, CDR2 FVKESK. The CDR3 consists of 13 residues. In DNA form, the CDR3 reads TGTGCCAGCAGCCAAGCTAGCTCCAATGAGCAGTTCTTC. This codes for CASSQASSNEQFF.

The gene calls are TRBV6-1 and TRBJ2-1, with TRBD2 identical over 11 bases. This CDR3 is built from 14 residues. Unmatched junction bases numbered 9, after V lost 8 bases and J lost 9 bases. From germline, CDR1 is MNHNS and CDR2 SASEGT. DNA for the CDR3: TGTGCCAGCGCGACTAGCGGGGCTTTTAGTGAGCAGTTCTTC. This encodes CASATSGAFSEQFF.

The gene calls are TRBV5-1 and TRBJ2-5; D possibly corresponds to TRBD2 (6 bases). In germline, CDR1 is SGHRS, CDR2 YFSETQ. The CDR3 has 16 residues. Deletions cut 0 bases from V and 2 bases from J, with 14 bases between. The CDR3, as DNA: TGCGCCAGCAGCTTGGCACCCGGGAGAACTCAAGAGACCCAGTACTTC. Protein sequence: CASSLAPGRTQETQYF.

The chain carries TRBV7-6 and TRBJ2-7, with TRBD2 identical over 9 bases. V trimming: 7 bases; J trimming: 4 bases; junction bases outside the gene matches: 5. Germline V gene data show CDR1 as SGHVS and CDR2 as FNYEAQ. The CDR3 contains 13 residues. The DNA of the CDR3 is TGTGCCAGCAAAGCGGGGGGCGATTACGAGCAGTACTTC. It specifies CASKAGGDYEQYF.